The clone carrying this T cell receptor beta chain was found many times. The antigen is undetermined. This entry comes from a study of T-cell reconstitution after alpha-beta-depleted transplantation in children. Germline loops: CDR1 SGHRS, CDR2 YFSETQ. V lost 2 bases and J lost 6; bases outside the gene matches: 4. CDR3 length: 13 amino acids. Preparation of the TCRbeta library involved a method that used unique molecular identifiers. MiXCR was run by TCRdb on the PCR reads, yielding one entry per CDR3 protein. The data contain 700,000 or so distinct CDR3 sequences, around 13% of them seen just once; the ten biggest clones take up 0.75% to 0.85%. Regarding the study as a whole: Roughly two months post-transplant, alpha-beta T cells reportedly originated from several hundred graft clones that had expanded. Surviving recipient T cells and thymic progenitors produced the high day-60 TCRbeta diversity seen in some patients. Newly made T cells mostly supplied T-cell counts and diversity one year after transplant.

This chain connects TRBV5-1 to TRBJ1-2, with TRBD1 identical over 7 bases. The clonotype comes from a girl aged 2 to 10 with congenital amegakaryocytic thrombocytopenia, due to receive a stem cell transplant. The source was PBMCs, collected before TCRalphabeta/CD19-depleted stem cell transplant. The CDR3 DNA reads as TGCGCCAGCAGCTTAACCGGGACAGATGGCTACACCTTC. Amino acid sequence: CASSLTGTDGYTF.